The rows below give T cell receptor beta chains drawn from one sample of a study of cytomegalovirus exposure and HLA in healthy donors. Assay: immunoSEQ multiplex PCR; the TCRdb copy retains only in-frame clones and omits some. The sample lists approximately 160,000 clones, 65% to 85% occurring once. Sample: PBMCs. The origin of the receptors is a woman in her late teens or twenties in good health and CMV-seronegative. Each CDR3 is given without its conserved first and last residue. The order of the fields is V gene, D gene, J gene, CDR3 length, CDR3 protein. D genes are given only for firm matches.

TRBV30	NA	TRBJ2-1	12	AWSSSGTFNEQF
TRBV7-2	NA	TRBJ1-2	11	ASRTVGGYGYT
TRBV28	NA	TRBJ1-3	13	ASSSLQGTLNTIY
TRBV7-8	TRBD2	TRBJ2-7	13	ASRFGTSGSYEQY
TRBV11-3	TRBD2	TRBJ2-7	12	ASRTSGRTYEQY
TRBV27	TRBD1	TRBJ2-7	12	ASSYRDRDHEQY
TRBV29-1	NA	TRBJ1-1	11	SVDRQVNTEAF
TRBV30	TRBD1	TRBJ2-5	13	AWGEGQGGGETQY
TRBV5-1	TRBD1	TRBJ2-1	13	ASSTTGGAYNEQF
TRBV5-1	TRBD2	TRBJ2-5	11	ASSGGRLETQY
TRBV27	NA	TRBJ1-1	9	ASILGTEAF
TRBV6-5	TRBD1	TRBJ2-7	12	ASSRDRGAYEQY
TRBV27	TRBD1	TRBJ1-4	13	ASSSRQGGGEKLF
TRBV28	NA	TRBJ1-2	12	ASSFSVPNYGYT
TRBV6-5	TRBD2	TRBJ2-1	13	ASSYGAGGWDEQF
TRBV27	TRBD2	TRBJ2-1	14	ASSWRLAGGYNEQF
TRBV30	NA	TRBJ1-1	10	AWRLNRDIAF
TRBV2	NA	TRBJ2-1	9	ASSEVQGGF
TRBV7-7	NA	TRBJ2-7	11	ASSLSPSYEQY
TRBV9	NA	TRBJ2-5	11	ASSEGVRETQY
TRBV5-6	TRBD2	TRBJ2-7	12	ASRRLAGAYEQY
TRBV7-2	NA	TRBJ2-7	11	ASSFQGSYEQY
TRBV30	NA	TRBJ1-5	11	AWSPQWDQPQH
TRBV4-2	NA	TRBJ2-7	11	ASSQVYPGEQY
TRBV27	TRBD1	TRBJ2-6	15	ASRDGQGRRGANVLT
TRBV7-3	TRBD1	TRBJ2-7	16	ASSLTGTGACPPNEQY
TRBV10-3	TRBD2	TRBJ2-1	15	AISESGPGGSRNEQF
TRBV27	NA	TRBJ2-3	12	ASSFRGMTDTQY
TRBV7-9	NA	TRBJ2-3	12	ASSINSGTDTQY
TRBV28	NA	TRBJ2-7	11	ASSLGREYEQY
TRBV5-1	NA	TRBJ2-7	11	ASSLEWLNEQY
TRBV27	NA	TRBJ2-1	14	ASSPHIGTFYNEQF
TRBV4-1	TRBD1	TRBJ2-3	19	ASSHPRQGARLGAFTDTQY